This entry lists 6 T cell receptor beta chains sequenced from one sample in a study of monozygotic twins with inflammatory bowel disease. TCRdb re-called the 5' RACE reads and catalogs CDR3 proteins one per entry, DNA excluded. This repertoire includes fewer than 200,000 distinct CDR3 sequences. The sample was blood. These receptors all stem from a human donor with ulcerative colitis or Crohn's disease, or a healthy co-twin of an affected twin (not recorded which).

The V and J genes are TRBV14 and TRBJ2-3; without DNA, the TCRdb call of TRBD2 cannot be checked. The CDR3 extends over 18 amino acids. CDR1 is SGHDN and CDR2 is FVKESK in the germline V gene. CDR3 amino acids: CARDPGGGRAGTTDTQYF.

The chain joins TRBV10-1 to TRBJ1-2. The CDR3 contains 14 residues. Germline CDR1 WNHNN, CDR2 SYGVQD (reference sequence). CDR3 sequence reads: CASRSGIPNYGYTF.

CDR3 amino acids: CASGDGGTVNSPLHF. The genes are TRBV6-1 and TRBJ1-6; TCRdb returns TRBD1, unconfirmable since there is no DNA. CDR3 length: 15 residues. The germline V gene encodes CDR1 MNHNS and CDR2 SASEGT.

CDR3 residues: CASSLSPGQQYNEQFF. V usage is TRBV7-2 and J usage is TRBJ2-1; no DNA is available, so the TRBD1 call from TCRdb remains unchecked. This CDR3 contains 16 residues. In germline, CDR1 is SGHTA, CDR2 FQGNSA.

The chain joins TRBV20-1 to TRBJ2-4. The CDR3 covers 14 residues. Per germline, CDR1 DFQATT and CDR2 SNEGSKA (reference sequence). The chain's CDR3 is CSARAIGFLNIQYF.

The CDR3 is CATSMDPGPYEQYF. This rearrangement joins TRBV15 to TRBJ2-7; the TCRdb call, TRBD1, lacks DNA for checking. This CDR3 is 14 amino acids long. CDR1 and CDR2 from the germline V gene are LNHNV and YYDKDF (reference sequence).